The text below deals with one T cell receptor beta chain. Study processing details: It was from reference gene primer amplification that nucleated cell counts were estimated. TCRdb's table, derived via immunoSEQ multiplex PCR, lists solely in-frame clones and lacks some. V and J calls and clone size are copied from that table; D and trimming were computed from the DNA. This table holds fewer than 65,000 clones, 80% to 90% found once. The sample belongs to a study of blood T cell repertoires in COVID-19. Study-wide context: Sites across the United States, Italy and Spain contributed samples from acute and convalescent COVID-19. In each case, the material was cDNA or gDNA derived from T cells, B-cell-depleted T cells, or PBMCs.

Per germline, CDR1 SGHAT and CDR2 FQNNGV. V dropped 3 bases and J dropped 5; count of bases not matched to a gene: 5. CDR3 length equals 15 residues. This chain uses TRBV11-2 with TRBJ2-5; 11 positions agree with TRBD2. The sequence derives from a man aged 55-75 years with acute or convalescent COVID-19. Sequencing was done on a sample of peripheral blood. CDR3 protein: CASSFSSGGWETQYF. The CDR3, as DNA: TGTGCCAGCAGCTTTTCTAGCGGGGGGTGGGAGACCCAGTACTTC. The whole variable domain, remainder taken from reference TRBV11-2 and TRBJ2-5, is EAGVAQSPRYKIIEKRQSVAFWCNPISGHATLYWYQQILGQGPKLLIQFQNNGVVDDSQLPKDRFSAERLKGVDSTLKIQPAKLEDSAVYLCASSFSSGGWETQYFGPGTRLLVL.